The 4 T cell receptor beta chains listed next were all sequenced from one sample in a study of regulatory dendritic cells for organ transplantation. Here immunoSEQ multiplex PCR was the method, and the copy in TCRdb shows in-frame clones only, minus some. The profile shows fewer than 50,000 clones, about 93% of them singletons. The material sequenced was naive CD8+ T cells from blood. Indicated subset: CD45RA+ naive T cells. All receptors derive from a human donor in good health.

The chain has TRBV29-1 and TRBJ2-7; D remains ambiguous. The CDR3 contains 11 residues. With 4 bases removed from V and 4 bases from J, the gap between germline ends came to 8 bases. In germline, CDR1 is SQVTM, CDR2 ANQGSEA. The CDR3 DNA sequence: TGCAGCGTTGGGTATGATTACGAGCAGTACTTC. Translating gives CSVGYDYEQYF.

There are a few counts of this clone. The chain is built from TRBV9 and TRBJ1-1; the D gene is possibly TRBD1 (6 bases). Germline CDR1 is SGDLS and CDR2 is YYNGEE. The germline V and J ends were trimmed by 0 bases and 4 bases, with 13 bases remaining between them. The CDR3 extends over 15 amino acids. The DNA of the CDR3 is TGTGCCAGCAGCGTAGGGACAGCCCCGGGCACTGAAGCTTTCTTT. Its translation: CASSVGTAPGTEAFF.

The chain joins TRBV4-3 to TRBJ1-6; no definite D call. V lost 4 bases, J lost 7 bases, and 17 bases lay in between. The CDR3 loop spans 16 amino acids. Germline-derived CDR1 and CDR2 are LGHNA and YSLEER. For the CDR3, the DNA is TGCGCCAGCAGCCGTCTACTTGGATCGAAAAATTCACCCCTCCACTTT. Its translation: CASSRLLGSKNSPLHF.

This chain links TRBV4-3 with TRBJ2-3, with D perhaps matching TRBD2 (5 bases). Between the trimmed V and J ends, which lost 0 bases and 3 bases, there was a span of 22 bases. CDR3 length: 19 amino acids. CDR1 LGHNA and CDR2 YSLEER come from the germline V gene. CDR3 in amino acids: CASSQDGQGRSGATDTQYF. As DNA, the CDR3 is TGCGCCAGCAGCCAAGATGGGCAAGGGCGAAGCGGAGCGACAGATACGCAGTATTTT.